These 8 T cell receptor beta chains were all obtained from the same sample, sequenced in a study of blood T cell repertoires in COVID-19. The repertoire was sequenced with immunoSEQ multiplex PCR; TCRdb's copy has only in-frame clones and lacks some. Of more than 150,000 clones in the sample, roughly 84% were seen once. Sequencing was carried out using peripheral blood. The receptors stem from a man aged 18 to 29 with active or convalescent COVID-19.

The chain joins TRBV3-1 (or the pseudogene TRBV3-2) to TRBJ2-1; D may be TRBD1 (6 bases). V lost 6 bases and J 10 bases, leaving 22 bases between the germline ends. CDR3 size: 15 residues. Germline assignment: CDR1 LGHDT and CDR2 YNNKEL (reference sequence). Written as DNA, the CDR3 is TGTGCCAGCAGTTCGACAGGTCCTTTGATTGAGGAGCAGTTCTTC. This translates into CASSSTGPLIEEQFF.

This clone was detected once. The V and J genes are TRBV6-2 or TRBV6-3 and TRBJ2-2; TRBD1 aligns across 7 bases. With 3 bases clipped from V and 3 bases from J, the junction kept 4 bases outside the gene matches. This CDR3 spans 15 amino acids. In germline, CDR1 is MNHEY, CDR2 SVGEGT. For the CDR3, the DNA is TGTGCCAGCAGTTATTCAGGGGGAGACACCGGGGAGCTGTTTTTT. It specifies CASSYSGGDTGELFF.

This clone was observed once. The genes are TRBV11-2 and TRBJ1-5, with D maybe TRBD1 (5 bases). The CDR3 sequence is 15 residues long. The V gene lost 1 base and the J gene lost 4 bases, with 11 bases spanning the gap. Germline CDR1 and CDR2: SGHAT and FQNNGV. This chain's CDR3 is CASSLGETENQPQHF. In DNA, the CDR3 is TGTGCCAGCAGCTTAGGTGAGACAGAAAATCAGCCCCAGCATTTT.

CDR3: CASSGGSYNEQFF. The CDR3 DNA sequence: TGTGCCAGTAGCGGGGGATCCTACAATGAGCAGTTCTTC. The chain has TRBV19 and TRBJ2-1, with D perhaps matching TRBD2 (6 bases). CDR3 length equals 13 residues. The V gene lost 6 bases and the J gene lost 1 base, with 7 bases spanning the gap. CDR1 is LNHDA and CDR2 is SQIVND in the germline V gene (reference sequence).

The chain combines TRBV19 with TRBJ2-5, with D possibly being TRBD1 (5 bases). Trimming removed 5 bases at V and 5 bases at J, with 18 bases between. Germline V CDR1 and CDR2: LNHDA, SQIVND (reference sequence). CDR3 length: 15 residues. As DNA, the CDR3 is TGTGCCAGTAGTCAGGGTAGTCAACTGTGGGAGACCCAGTACTTC. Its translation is CASSQGSQLWETQYF.

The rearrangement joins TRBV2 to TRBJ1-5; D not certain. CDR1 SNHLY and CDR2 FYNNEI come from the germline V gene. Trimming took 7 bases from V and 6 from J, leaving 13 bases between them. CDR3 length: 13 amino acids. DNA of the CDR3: TGTGCCAGCACAAGAGGTAGTGGTCAGCCCCAGCATTTT. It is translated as CASTRGSGQPQHF.

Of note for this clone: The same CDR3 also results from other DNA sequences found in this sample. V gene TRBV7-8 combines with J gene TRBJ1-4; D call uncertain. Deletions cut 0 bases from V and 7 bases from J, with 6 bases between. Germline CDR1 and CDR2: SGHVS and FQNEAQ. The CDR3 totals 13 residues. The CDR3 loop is CASSLAGGEKLFF. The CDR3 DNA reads TGTGCCAGCAGCTTAGCAGGCGGTGAAAAACTGTTTTTT.

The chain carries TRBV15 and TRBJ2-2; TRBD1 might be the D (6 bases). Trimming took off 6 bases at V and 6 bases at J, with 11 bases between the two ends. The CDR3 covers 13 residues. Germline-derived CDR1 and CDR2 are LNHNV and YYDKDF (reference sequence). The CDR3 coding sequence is TGTGCCACCAGAACAGGGTACGCCGGGGAGCTGTTTTTT. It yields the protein CATRTGYAGELFF.